The 26 T cell receptor beta chains listed next were all sequenced from one sample in a study of CD8 T cells in Susac syndrome. The RNA, roughly 0.5 to 1 ug, was put through reverse transcription using random hexamers. TCRdb re-called the immunoSEQ multiplex PCR reads through MiXCR, storing one row per CDR3 protein. The table shows roughly 80,000 distinct CDR3 sequences, with roughly 94% occurring only once. The source material was CD8+ T cells from PBMCs. The source of these receptors is a human donor with Susac syndrome.

The J gene is TRBJ1-1, the V gene TRBV7-9; 9 nucleotides align to TRBD1. Germline V lookup: CDR1 SEHNR, CDR2 FQNEAQ (reference sequence). V trimming: 4 bases; J trimming: 0 bases; junction bases outside the gene matches: 9. The CDR3 loop spans 17 amino acids. Here the CDR3 DNA reads TGTGCCAGCAGCTCACGGGGACAGGGACGTATGAACACTGAAGCTTTCTTT. This sequence encodes CASSSRGQGRMNTEAFF.

This clonotype has only one observation. V and J are TRBV25-1 and TRBJ1-2; D uncertain. The CDR3 spans 13 residues. The germline V gene encodes CDR1 MGHDK and CDR2 SYGVNS. V dropped 4 bases and J dropped 8 bases, with 14 bases sitting between them. CDR3 loop: CASSGGWGGGYTF. The CDR3 DNA reads as TGTGCCAGCAGTGGGGGATGGGGAGGAGGCTACACCTTC.

This clonotype was seen a single time. The J gene is TRBJ2-1, the V gene TRBV10-2; D may match TRBD1 or TRBD2 (5 bases each). Germline CDR1 is WSHSY and CDR2 is SAAADI. V lost 6 bases and J 9 bases, leaving 12 bases between the germline ends. The CDR3 totals 12 residues. CDR3: CASRGDESEQFF. As DNA, the CDR3 is TGCGCCAGCAGGGGGGACGAAAGTGAGCAGTTCTTC.

A single count supports this clonotype. The chain couples TRBV27 to TRBJ2-3; 7 bases match TRBD2. V lost 3 bases to trimming and J lost 2 bases; unmatched junction nucleotides: 5. Germline lookup yields CDR1 MNHEY and CDR2 SMNVEV (reference sequence). The CDR3 sequence is 15 residues long. The CDR3 loop is CASSFPGGSTDTQYF. In nucleotides, the CDR3 is TGTGCCAGCAGTTTCCCCGGGGGGTCCACAGATACGCAGTATTTT.

This rearrangement joins TRBV12-3 or TRBV12-4 to TRBJ2-3; D tentatively fits TRBD1 or TRBD2 (5 bases each). This CDR3 is built from 16 residues. V gave up 5 bases and J gave up 0 bases, with 15 bases separating them. For the CDR3, the DNA is TGTGCCAGCAGTGAACTAGACAGTACTAGCACAGATACGCAGTATTTT. Translated: CASSELDSTSTDTQYF.

The CDR3 sequence: CSASGAFSYEQYF. CDR3 DNA: TGCAGTGCTAGCGGGGCATTCTCCTACGAGCAGTACTTC. This chain links TRBV20-1 with TRBJ2-7; possibly TRBD1 or TRBD2 for D (5 bases each). CDR3 length: 13 amino acids. The V end lost 3 bases, the J end lost 0 bases, and 9 bases lay between the germline ends. The germline gives CDR1 DFQATT, CDR2 SNEGSKA (reference sequence).

J is TRBJ2-5 and V is TRBV6-6; 8 nucleotides match TRBD1. The germline V gene has CDR1 MNHNY and CDR2 SVGAGI (reference sequence). The ends lost 2 bases at V and 1 base at J; junction bases unmatched: 6. The CDR3 is 16 residues long. Here the CDR3 reads CASSYGGQGIQETQYF. The CDR3 DNA reads TGTGCCAGCAGTTACGGAGGACAGGGTATCCAAGAGACCCAGTACTTC.

The chain joins TRBV10-2 to TRBJ2-1; 9 nucleotides line up with TRBD2. J lost 10 bases, V lost 2 bases, and 6 bases had no gene match. The CDR3 consists of 14 residues. The germline CDR1 and CDR2 sequences are WSHSY and SAAADI. CDR3 nucleotides: TGCGCCAGCAGTGAGCAGCGGGGGGCCACCGAGCAGTTCTTC. Protein: CASSEQRGATEQFF.

The rearrangement links TRBV4-3 to TRBJ2-2; perhaps D is TRBD1 or TRBD2 (6 bases each). The germline V gene has CDR1 LGHNA and CDR2 YSLEER. V lost 0 bases and J 3 bases, leaving 14 bases between the germline ends. CDR3 length: 17 residues. This CDR3 reads CASSQDLGGSDTGELFF. CDR3 in DNA: TGCGCCAGCAGCCAAGATTTGGGGGGCTCGGACACCGGGGAGCTGTTTTTT.

This clonotype was recorded only once. The J gene is TRBJ1-2, the V gene TRBV7-9; 9 nucleotides align to TRBD1. CDR1 and CDR2 from the germline V gene are SEHNR and FQNEAQ (reference sequence). V dropped 5 bases and J dropped 3; count of bases not matched to a gene: 16. This CDR3 region has 18 residues. The CDR3 here is CASSKTGGENPYDYGYTF. As DNA, the CDR3 is TGTGCCAGCAGCAAAACAGGGGGCGAAAACCCTTACGACTATGGCTACACCTTC.

The J gene is TRBJ2-7, the V gene TRBV20-1; unclear D gene. The length of the CDR3 is 15 residues. The V end lost 4 bases, the J end lost 0 bases, and 16 bases lay between the germline ends. Germline-derived CDR1 and CDR2 are DFQATT and SNEGSKA (reference sequence). The CDR3 DNA is TGCAGTGCTAAGGCCCTGTATGTTAGCTCCTACGAGCAGTACTTC. Its translation: CSAKALYVSSYEQYF.

The V and J genes are TRBV7-2 and TRBJ2-5; D gene unclear. The V and J ends lost 1 base and 7 bases respectively, with 1 base between them. CDR1 and CDR2 (germline): SGHTA, FQGNSA. The CDR3 extends over 10 amino acids. CDR3 sequence: CASSLGTQYF. The CDR3 DNA sequence: TGTGCCAGCAGCTTAGGGACCCAGTACTTC.

The chain employs TRBV3-1 and TRBJ2-5, with D possibly being TRBD1 or TRBD2 (5 bases each). V lost 2 bases and J 5 bases, leaving 12 bases between the germline ends. The V gene's germline CDR1 is LGHDT and CDR2 YNNKEL (reference sequence). The CDR3 consists of 14 residues. This CDR3 reads CASSQIGAEETQYF. In DNA form, the CDR3 reads TGTGCCAGCAGCCAAATCGGGGCTGAGGAGACCCAGTACTTC.

The chain combines TRBV15 with TRBJ1-5; 7 bases are a match to TRBD1. The CDR3 has 14 residues. The germline V gene encodes CDR1 LNHNV and CDR2 YYDKDF (reference sequence). V lost 0 bases, J lost 4 bases, and 0 bases stayed unmatched. DNA for the CDR3: TGTGCCACCAGCAGAGAACAGGGGAATCAGCCCCAGCATTTT. Its protein product is CATSREQGNQPQHF.

This clonotype has a handful of counts. This chain joins TRBV20-1 and TRBJ1-1; weak D call: TRBD1 (5 bases). Germline V gene data show CDR1 as DFQATT and CDR2 as SNEGSKA (reference sequence). V gave up 5 bases and J gave up 2 bases, with 9 bases separating them. This CDR3 is built from 12 residues. The CDR3 spells CSAPRGNTEAFF. In DNA form, the CDR3 reads TGCAGTGCTCCTAGGGGTAACACTGAAGCTTTCTTT.

J is TRBJ2-1 and V is TRBV12-5; D may be TRBD2 (5 bases). Trimming took off 5 bases at V and 4 bases at J, with 9 bases between the two ends. The CDR3 consists of 13 residues. CDR1 is LGHNT, CDR2 FRNRAP, per germline. CDR3 sequence (DNA): TGTGCTAGTGGTGCCGGGATTTACAATGAGCAGTTCTTC. Amino acid sequence: CASGAGIYNEQFF.

The V gene is TRBV4-1, the J gene TRBJ2-6, with D maybe TRBD2 (6 bases). The CDR3 extends over 20 amino acids. V was cut by 0 bases and J by 0 bases, with 18 bases left in between. The V gene's germline CDR1 is MGHRA and CDR2 YSYEKL. The DNA for the CDR3 is TGCGCCAGCAGCCAAGAAAGGGCTAGCGCCAGCAGCTCTGGGGCCAACGTCCTGACTTTC. It is translated as CASSQERASASSSGANVLTF.

V is TRBV9 and J is TRBJ1-5; D unresolved. The V gene's germline CDR1 is SGDLS and CDR2 YYNGEE. There are 15 residues in the CDR3. V dropped 0 bases and J dropped 7 bases, with 14 bases sitting between them. CDR3 amino acids: CASSVGQTLYQPQHF. The CDR3 nucleotides read TGTGCCAGCAGCGTAGGCCAGACACTATACCAGCCCCAGCATTTT.

The gene calls are TRBV20-1 and TRBJ1-5; tentative D call: TRBD1 (5 bases). The CDR3 is 15 residues long. Trimming took off 3 bases at V and 4 bases at J, with 16 bases between the two ends. Germline V gives CDR1 DFQATT, CDR2 SNEGSKA (reference sequence). The CDR3 loop is CSARWGGAANQPQHF. The CDR3 DNA reads TGCAGTGCTAGGTGGGGAGGGGCGGCAAATCAGCCCCAGCATTTT.

V and J are TRBV20-1 and TRBJ2-5; D tentatively fits TRBD1 or TRBD2 (6 bases each). CDR3 length equals 14 residues. Trimming cost V 0 bases and J 5 bases, with 13 bases left between them. Germline CDR1 and CDR2: DFQATT and SNEGSKA (reference sequence). CDR3 nucleotides: TGCAGTGCTAGAGATCTCGGGGGCGAGGAGACCCAGTACTTC. It translates to CSARDLGGEETQYF.

The chain employs TRBV9 and TRBJ1-2; D is undetermined. Deletions cut 0 bases from V and 12 bases from J, with 15 bases between. CDR1 and CDR2 from the germline V gene are SGDLS and YYNGEE. The CDR3 contains 13 residues. The CDR3 is CASSVAEGGKNTF. The DNA for the CDR3 is TGTGCCAGCAGCGTAGCTGAGGGCGGGAAAAACACCTTC.

The rearrangement uses TRBV24-1 and TRBJ2-7, with 9 positions matching TRBD2. The germline V gene encodes CDR1 KGHDR and CDR2 SFDVKD. J gave up 7 bases and V 2 bases, and 5 bases lay outside the gene matches. The CDR3 covers 14 residues. The CDR3 is CATSDYSGGGEQYF. The CDR3 nucleotides are TGTGCCACCAGTGATTATAGCGGGGGAGGTGAGCAGTACTTC.

This clonotype was recorded once. This chain links TRBV7-2 with TRBJ2-3; the match to TRBD2 covers 11 bases. Per germline, CDR1 SGHTA and CDR2 FQGNSA. V lost 8 bases to trimming and J lost 5 bases; unmatched junction nucleotides: 6. This CDR3 has 14 residues. The CDR3 DNA sequence: TGTGCCAGCCGAAAAGGGACTAGCGGAGATACGCAGTATTTT. Protein product: CASRKGTSGDTQYF. Using reference TRBV7-2 and TRBJ2-3 for the parts outside the CDR3, the full variable domain is GAGVSQSPSNKVTEKGKDVELRCDPISGHTALYWYRQSLGQGLEFLIYFQGNSAPDKSGLPSDRFSAERTGGSVSTLTIQRTQQEDSAVYLCASRKGTSGDTQYFGPGTRLTVL.

The rearrangement links TRBV20-1 to TRBJ2-2; weak D call: TRBD1 (5 bases). V was trimmed by 5 bases and J by 0 bases, leaving 13 bases between them. CDR1 and CDR2 from the germline V gene are DFQATT and SNEGSKA (reference sequence). The CDR3 sequence is 15 residues long. The chain's CDR3 is CSAWGQIANTGELFF. CDR3 nucleotides: TGCAGTGCTTGGGGCCAGATCGCGAACACCGGGGAGCTGTTTTTT.

J is TRBJ2-1 and V is TRBV7-8; 11 positions match TRBD2. The junction had 2 bases not matched to a gene; V was cut back by 3 bases and J by 7 bases. The CDR3 has 14 amino acids. Per the germline V gene, CDR1 is SGHVS and CDR2 is FQNEAQ. The CDR3 DNA sequence: TGTGCCAGCAGCTTTCGACTAGCGGGGAATGAGCAGTTCTTC. It encodes CASSFRLAGNEQFF.

This rearrangement joins TRBV7-6 to TRBJ2-1; a possible D gene is TRBD2 (6 bases). This CDR3 spans 16 amino acids. Germline CDR1 reads SGHVS; CDR2 reads FNYEAQ. V dropped 4 bases and J dropped 0 bases, with 13 bases sitting between them. In nucleotides, the CDR3 is TGTGCCAGCAGCTACATCCGGGGGAGCTCCTACAATGAGCAGTTCTTC. Protein: CASSYIRGSSYNEQFF.